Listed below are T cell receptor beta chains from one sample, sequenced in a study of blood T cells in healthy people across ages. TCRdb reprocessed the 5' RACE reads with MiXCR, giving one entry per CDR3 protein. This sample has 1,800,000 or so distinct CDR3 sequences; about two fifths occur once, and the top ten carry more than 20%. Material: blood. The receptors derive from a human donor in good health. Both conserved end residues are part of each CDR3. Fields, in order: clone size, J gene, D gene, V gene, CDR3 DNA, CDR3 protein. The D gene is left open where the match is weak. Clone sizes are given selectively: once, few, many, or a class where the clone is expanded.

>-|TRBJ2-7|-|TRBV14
TGTGCCAGCAGCCAAACTCCAGGGGCCTACGAGCAGTACTTC
CASSQTPGAYEQYF
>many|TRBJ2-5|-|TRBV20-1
TGCAGTGCTAGGAGAATCGGACAAAGGGAGACCCAGTACTTC
CSARRIGQRETQYF
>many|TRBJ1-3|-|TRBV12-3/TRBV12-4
TGTGCCAGCAGCCCCTCTGGAAACACCATATATTTT
CASSPSGNTIYF
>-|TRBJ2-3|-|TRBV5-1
TGCGCCAGCAGCTTGGCCTCCAGAGATACGCAGTATTTT
CASSLASRDTQYF
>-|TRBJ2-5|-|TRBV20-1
TGCAGTGCTCGCTGGAGAGTTCTGGGGGAGACCCAGTACTTC
CSARWRVLGETQYF
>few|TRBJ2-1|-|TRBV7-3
TGTGCCAGCAGCCCCCAGCCCCTAGGCTATGAGCAGTTCTTC
CASSPQPLGYEQFF
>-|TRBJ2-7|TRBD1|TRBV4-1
TGCGCCAGCAGCCAACAATCCGGGACAGGGTCCTCCTACGAGCAGGACTTC
CASSQQSGTGSSYEQDF
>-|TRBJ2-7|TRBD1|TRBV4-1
TGCGCCAGCAGCCAAGACTCCCAGGACAGGTACTACGAGCAGTACTTC
CASSQDSQDRYYEQYF
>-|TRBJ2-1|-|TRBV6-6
TGTGCCAGCCGAGAAAAACAGGGTGGTACCTACAATGAGCAGTTCTTC
CASREKQGGTYNEQFF
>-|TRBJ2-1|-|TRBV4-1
TGCGCCAGCAGCCAGGGTCTGACAGACCGATCCTACAATGAGCAGTTCTTC
CASSQGLTDRSYNEQFF
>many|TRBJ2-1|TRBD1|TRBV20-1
TGCAGTGCTAGCCGGGACAGTTACAATGAGCAGTTCTTC
CSASRDSYNEQFF
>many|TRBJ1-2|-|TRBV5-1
TGCGCCAGCAGCTTGAACCTCTACTATGGCTACACCTTC
CASSLNLYYGYTF
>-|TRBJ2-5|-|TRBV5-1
TGCGCCAGCAGCTCGTACGGGACACAAGAGACCCAGTACTTC
CASSSYGTQETQYF
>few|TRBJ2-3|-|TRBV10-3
TGTGCCATCCCCAGAGGCTACGGGGATACGCAGTATTTT
CAIPRGYGDTQYF
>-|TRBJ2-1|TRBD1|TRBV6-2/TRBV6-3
TGTGCCAGCAACAGGGCCAGGGGGTCCTACAATGAGCAGTTCTTC
CASNRARGSYNEQFF
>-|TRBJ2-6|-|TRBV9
TGTGCCAGCAGCGCTAACCAGGCGTCTGGGGCCAACGTCCTGACTTTC
CASSANQASGANVLTF
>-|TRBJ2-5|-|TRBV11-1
TGTGCCAGCAGCCGACTCCGAGGAGAGACCCAGTACTTC
CASSRLRGETQYF
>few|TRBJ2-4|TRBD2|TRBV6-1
TGTGCCAGCAGAGCCAACTGGGCTGCGGGGGAGCAGTACTTC
CASRANWAAGEQYF
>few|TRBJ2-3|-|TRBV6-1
TGTGCCAGCAGTGAACTGTGGACCACAGATACGCAGTATTTT
CASSELWTTDTQYF
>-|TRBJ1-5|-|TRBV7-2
TGTGCCAGCAGCTTGGGCGGTCACTACTACAATCAGCCCCAGCATTTT
CASSLGGHYYNQPQHF
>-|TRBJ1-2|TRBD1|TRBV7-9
TGTGCCAGCAGCTCAGCAGGGGGAGGCTACACCTTC
CASSSAGGGYTF
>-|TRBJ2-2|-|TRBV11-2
TGTGCCAGCAGCCCGGGGCGCGTGGGCCAGACCGGGGAGCTGTTTTTT
CASSPGRVGQTGELFF
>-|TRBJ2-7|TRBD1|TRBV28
TGTGCCAGTACCCTGACAGGGCTCTCCTACGAGCAGTACTTC
CASTLTGLSYEQYF
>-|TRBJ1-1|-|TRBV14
TGTGCCAGCAGCCAAGAGGTCCCAGGGGCCACTGAAGCTTTCTTT
CASSQEVPGATEAFF
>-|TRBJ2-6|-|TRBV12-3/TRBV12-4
TGTGTCAGCAGTTTAGTAGAGTACGCTGGGGCCAACGTCCTGACTTTC
CVSSLVEYAGANVLTF
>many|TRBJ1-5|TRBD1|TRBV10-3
TGTGCCATCAGAGGGACAGGGAAGGACCAGCCCCAGCATTTT
CAIRGTGKDQPQHF
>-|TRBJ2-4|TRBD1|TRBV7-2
TGTGCCAGCAGCACCAGACAGGGGAGTAGGGAGCAGTACTTC
CASSTRQGSREQYF
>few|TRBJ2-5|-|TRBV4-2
TGTGCCAGCAGCCAAGATCCCGGGCAGGGATTCGTAAAGACCCAGTACTTC
CASSQDPGQGFVKTQYF
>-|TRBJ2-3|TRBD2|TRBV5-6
TGTGCCAGCAGCTCGACGGCTCCTAGCGGGGGGAGGACAGATACGCAGTATTTT
CASSSTAPSGGRTDTQYF
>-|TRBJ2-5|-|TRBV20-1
TGCAGTGCTAGAGATGTAACAGAACAAGAGACCCAGTACTTC
CSARDVTEQETQYF
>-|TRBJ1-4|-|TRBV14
TGTGCCAGCAGCGGGTGGCCGCGGGGGAAACTGTTTTTT
CASSGWPRGKLFF
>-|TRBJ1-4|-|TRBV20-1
TGCAGTGCTTCACAGTCAACTAATGGAAAACTGTTTTTT
CSASQSTNGKLFF
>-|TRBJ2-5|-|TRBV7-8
TGTGCCAGCAGCTCTGTTCAGCTCCAAGAGACCCAGTACTTC
CASSSVQLQETQYF
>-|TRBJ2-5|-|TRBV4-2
TGTGCCAGCAGCCAAGAATTGGTCGGAGGGACCCAGTACTTC
CASSQELVGGTQYF
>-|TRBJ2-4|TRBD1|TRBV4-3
TGCGCCAGCAGCCAGGACAGGGTTATTCTAGCCAAAAACATTCAGTACTTC
CASSQDRVILAKNIQYF
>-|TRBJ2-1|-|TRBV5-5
TGTGCCAGCAGCTTGTACGCTTACAATGAGCAGTTCTTC
CASSLYAYNEQFF
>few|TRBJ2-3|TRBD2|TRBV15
TGTGCCACCAGCAGGAGGGAAGTTAGCGGGGGCACAGATACGCAGTATTTT
CATSRREVSGGTDTQYF
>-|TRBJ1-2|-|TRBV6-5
TGTGCCAGCAGTCGCCGGGACGGGTTCTATGGCTACACCTTC
CASSRRDGFYGYTF
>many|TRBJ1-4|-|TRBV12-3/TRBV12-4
TGTGCCAGCAGTTTAGGCCTCCCGGGTGAAAAACTGTTTTTT
CASSLGLPGEKLFF
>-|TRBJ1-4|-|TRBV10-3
TGTGCCATCAGTGAAATAGGTTCGGGTGAAAAACTGTTTTTT
CAISEIGSGEKLFF
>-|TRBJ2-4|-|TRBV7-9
TGTGCCAGCAGCTTGTTCTCGGGGGAAAACATTCAGTACTTC
CASSLFSGENIQYF
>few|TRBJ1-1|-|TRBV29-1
TGCAGCGTTGAGGCAGGGAGGGACACTGAAGCTTTCTTT
CSVEAGRDTEAFF
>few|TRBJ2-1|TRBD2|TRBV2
TGTGCCAGCAGCCCTGGACTAGCGGGGGAGAACAATGAGCAGTTCTTC
CASSPGLAGENNEQFF
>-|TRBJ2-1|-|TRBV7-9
TGTGCCAGCAGCTTATGGGACTACAATGAGCAGTTCTTC
CASSLWDYNEQFF
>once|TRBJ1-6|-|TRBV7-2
TGTGCCAGCAGCTTATCAGCGGGGGGTAATTCACCCCTCCACTTT
CASSLSAGGNSPLHF
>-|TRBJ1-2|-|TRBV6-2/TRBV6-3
TGTGCCAGCAGTTTCGCGGTCGCTCTCTACACCTTC
CASSFAVALYTF
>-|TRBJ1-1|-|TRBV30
TGTGCCTGGAGTGTGGGACCGAACACTGAAGCTTTCTTT
CAWSVGPNTEAFF
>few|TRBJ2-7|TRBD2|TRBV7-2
TGTGCCAGCAGCTTAAGAACTAGCGGGAGAACCTACGAGCAGTACTTC
CASSLRTSGRTYEQYF
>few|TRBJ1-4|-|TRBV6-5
TGTGCCAGCAGTTACTCTGGGACTGAGGATGAAAAACTGTTTTTT
CASSYSGTEDEKLFF
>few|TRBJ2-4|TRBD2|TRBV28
TGTGCCAGCAATTCTCCCCACCGGGGGACGGGGGGTTCAGATGAGCAGTACTTC
CASNSPHRGTGGSDEQYF